This T cell receptor (beta chain) derives from a study of CD8 T cells in ankylosing spondylitis. As regards this clonotype: Its antigen remains unknown.

Researchers built TCR beta libraries using quantitative 5'-RACE with molecular barcodes. TCRdb reprocessed the 5' RACE reads via MiXCR and lists one record per CDR3 protein. The sample lists 220,000 or so distinct CDR3 sequences, approximately 16% occurring once. The CDR3 is made up of 15 amino acids. Trimming left V 5 bases short and J 7 bases short, with 17 bases between. Germline V gene sequence: CDR1 LGHDT, CDR2 YNNKEL (reference sequence). Broader study findings: Characteristic, it appeared, of ankylosing spondylitis blood was a TCR beta motif of fewer than 10 highly homologous variants. Past studies reported some motif variants in reactive arthritis synovial fluid and blood. Disease-linked clones reportedly showed significant enrichment in matched ankylosing spondylitis synovial fluid.

This chain joins TRBV3-1 and TRBJ1-4; D is ambiguous. Sequencing used blood, either unsorted or a sorted T cell fraction (not recorded which). This TCR was recovered from a male donor with ankylosing spondylitis. The CDR3 nucleotides read TGTGCCAGCAGCGAGATTCTCGGGTTTGGTGAAAAACTGTTTTTT. It specifies CASSEILGFGEKLFF.